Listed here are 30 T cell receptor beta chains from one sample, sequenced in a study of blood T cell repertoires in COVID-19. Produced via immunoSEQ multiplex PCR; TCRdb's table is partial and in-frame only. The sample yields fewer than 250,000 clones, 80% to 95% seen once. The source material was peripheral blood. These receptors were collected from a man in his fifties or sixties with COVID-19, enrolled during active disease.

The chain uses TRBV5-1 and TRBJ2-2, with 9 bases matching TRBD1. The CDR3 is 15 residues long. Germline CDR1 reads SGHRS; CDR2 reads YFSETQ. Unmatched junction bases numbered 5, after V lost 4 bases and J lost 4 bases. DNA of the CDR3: TGCGCCAGCAGCCTGATGACAGGGGGCACCGGGGAGCTGTTTTTT. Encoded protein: CASSLMTGGTGELFF.

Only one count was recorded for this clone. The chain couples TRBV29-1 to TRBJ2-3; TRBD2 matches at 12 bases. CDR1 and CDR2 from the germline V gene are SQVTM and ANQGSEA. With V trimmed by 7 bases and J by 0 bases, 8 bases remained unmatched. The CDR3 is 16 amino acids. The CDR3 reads CSATGTSGSSTDTQYF. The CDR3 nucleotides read TGCAGCGCGACCGGGACTAGCGGGTCTAGCACAGATACGCAGTATTTT.

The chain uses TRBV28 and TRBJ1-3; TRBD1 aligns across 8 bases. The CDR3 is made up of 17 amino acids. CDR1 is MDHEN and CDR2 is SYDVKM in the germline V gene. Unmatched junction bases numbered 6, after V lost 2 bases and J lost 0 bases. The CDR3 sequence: CASSLPGTGSSGNTIYF. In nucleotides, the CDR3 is TGTGCCAGCAGTTTACCCGGGACAGGTAGCTCTGGAAACACCATATATTTT. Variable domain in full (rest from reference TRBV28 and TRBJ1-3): DVKVTQSSRYLVKRTGEKVFLECVQDMDHENMFWYRQDPGLGLRLIYFSYDVKMKEKGDIPEGYSVSREKKERFSLILESASTNQTSMYLCASSLPGTGSSGNTIYFGEGSWLTVV.

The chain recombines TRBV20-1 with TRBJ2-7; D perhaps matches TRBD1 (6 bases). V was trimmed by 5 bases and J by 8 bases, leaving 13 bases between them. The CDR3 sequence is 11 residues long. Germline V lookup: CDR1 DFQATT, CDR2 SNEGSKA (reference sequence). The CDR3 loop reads CSAATGFQQYF. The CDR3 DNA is TGCAGTGCTGCTACAGGGTTTCAGCAGTACTTC.

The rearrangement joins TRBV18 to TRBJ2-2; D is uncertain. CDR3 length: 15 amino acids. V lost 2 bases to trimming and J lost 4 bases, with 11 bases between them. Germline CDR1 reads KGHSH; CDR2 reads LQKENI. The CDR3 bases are TGTGCCAGCTCACCAACGAGCTCGGGCACCGGGGAGCTGTTTTTT. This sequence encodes CASSPTSSGTGELFF. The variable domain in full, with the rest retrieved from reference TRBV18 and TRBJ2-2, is NAGVMQNPRHLVRRRGQEARLRCSPMKGHSHVYWYRQLPEEGLKFMVYLQKENIIDESGMPKERFSAEFPKEGPSILRIQQVVRGDSAAYFCASSPTSSGTGELFFGEGSRLTVL.

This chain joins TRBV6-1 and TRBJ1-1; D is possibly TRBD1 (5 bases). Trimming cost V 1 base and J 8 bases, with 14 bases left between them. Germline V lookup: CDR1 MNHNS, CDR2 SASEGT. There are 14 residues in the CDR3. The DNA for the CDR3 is TGTGCCAGCAGTGAAGGCTATGGGGGAGGAGAAGCTTTCTTT. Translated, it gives CASSEGYGGGEAFF.

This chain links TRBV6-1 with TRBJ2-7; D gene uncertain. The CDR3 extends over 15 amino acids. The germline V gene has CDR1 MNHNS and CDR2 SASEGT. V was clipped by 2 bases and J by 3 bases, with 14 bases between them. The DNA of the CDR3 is TGTGCCAGCAGTGAAACCCCACTCTCTTACTACGAGCAGTACTTC. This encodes CASSETPLSYYEQYF.

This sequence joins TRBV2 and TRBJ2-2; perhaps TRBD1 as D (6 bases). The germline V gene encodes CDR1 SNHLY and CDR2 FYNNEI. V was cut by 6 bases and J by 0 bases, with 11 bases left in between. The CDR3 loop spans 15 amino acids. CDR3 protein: CASRSQGPNTGELFF. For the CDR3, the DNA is TGTGCCAGCAGGTCCCAGGGGCCGAACACCGGGGAGCTGTTTTTT.

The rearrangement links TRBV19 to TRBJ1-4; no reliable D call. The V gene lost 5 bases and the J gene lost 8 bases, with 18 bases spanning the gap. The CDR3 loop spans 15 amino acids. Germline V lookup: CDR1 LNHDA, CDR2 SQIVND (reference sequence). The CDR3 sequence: CASSPSTLRSEKLFF. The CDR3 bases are TGTGCCAGTAGTCCTTCGACTCTAAGGTCGGAAAAACTGTTTTTT.

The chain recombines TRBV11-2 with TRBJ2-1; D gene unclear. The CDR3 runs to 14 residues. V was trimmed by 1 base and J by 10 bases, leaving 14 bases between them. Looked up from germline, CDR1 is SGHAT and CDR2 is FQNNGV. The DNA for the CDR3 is TGTGCCAGCAGCTTAGTGCCCGCGGCCAGCGAGCAGTTCTTC. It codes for CASSLVPAASEQFF.

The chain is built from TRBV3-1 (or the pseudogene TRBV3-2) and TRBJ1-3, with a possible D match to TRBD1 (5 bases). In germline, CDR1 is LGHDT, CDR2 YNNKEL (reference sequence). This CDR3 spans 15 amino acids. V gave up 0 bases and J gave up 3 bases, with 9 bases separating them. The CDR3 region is CASSQDREIGNTIYF. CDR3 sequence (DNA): TGTGCCAGCAGCCAAGACAGGGAAATTGGAAACACCATATATTTT.

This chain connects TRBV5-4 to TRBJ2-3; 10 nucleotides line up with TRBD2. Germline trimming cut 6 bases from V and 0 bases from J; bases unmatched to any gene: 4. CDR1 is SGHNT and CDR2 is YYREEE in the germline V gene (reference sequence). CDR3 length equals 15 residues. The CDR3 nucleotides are TGTGCCAGCACTCTGACTAGCGGGAGCACAGATACGCAGTATTTT. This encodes CASTLTSGSTDTQYF.

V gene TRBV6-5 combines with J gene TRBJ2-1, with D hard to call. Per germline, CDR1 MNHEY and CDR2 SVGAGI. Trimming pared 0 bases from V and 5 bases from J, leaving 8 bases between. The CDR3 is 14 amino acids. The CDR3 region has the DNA TGTGCCAGCAGTTACTCGAGGCTAGACAATGAGCAGTTCTTC. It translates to CASSYSRLDNEQFF.

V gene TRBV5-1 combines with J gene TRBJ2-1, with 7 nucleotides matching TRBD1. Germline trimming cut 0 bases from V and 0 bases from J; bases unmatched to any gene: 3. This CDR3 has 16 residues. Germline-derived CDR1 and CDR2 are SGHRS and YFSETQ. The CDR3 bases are TGCGCCAGCAGCTTGGGGGGACAGAGCTCCTACAATGAGCAGTTCTTC. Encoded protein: CASSLGGQSSYNEQFF.

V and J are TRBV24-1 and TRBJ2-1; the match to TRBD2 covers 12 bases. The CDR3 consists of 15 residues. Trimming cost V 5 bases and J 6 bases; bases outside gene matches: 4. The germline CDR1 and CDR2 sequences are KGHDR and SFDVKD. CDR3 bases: TGTGCCACCAGTGCTAGCGGGAGGGCCGGCAATGAGCAGTTCTTC. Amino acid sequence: CATSASGRAGNEQFF.

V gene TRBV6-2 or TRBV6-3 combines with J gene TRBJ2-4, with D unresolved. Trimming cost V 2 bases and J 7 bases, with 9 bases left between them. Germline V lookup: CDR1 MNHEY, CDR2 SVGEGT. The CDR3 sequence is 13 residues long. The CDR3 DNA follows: TGTGCCAGCAGTTACACGCCCGGGAACATTCAGTACTTC. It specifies CASSYTPGNIQYF.

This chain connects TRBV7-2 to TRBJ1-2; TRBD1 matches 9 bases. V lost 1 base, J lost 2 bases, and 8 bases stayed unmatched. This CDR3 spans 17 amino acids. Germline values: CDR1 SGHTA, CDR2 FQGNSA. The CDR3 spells CASSLDGTGNSNYGYTF. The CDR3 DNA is TGTGCCAGCAGCTTAGACGGGACAGGGAATTCGAACTATGGCTACACCTTC.

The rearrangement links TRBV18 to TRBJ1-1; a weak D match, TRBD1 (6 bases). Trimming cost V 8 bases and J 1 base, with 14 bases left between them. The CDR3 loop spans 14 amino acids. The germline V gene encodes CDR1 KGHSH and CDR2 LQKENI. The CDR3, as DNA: TGTGCCAGCGGGAAGGGGGTGACGAACACTGAAGCTTTCTTT. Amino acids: CASGKGVTNTEAFF.

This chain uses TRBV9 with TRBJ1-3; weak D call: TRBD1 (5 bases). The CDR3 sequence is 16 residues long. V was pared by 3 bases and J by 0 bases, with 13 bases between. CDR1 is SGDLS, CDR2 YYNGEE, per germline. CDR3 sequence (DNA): TGTGCCAGCAGCGCCCAGACAGCATCCTCTGGAAACACCATATATTTT. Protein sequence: CASSAQTASSGNTIYF.

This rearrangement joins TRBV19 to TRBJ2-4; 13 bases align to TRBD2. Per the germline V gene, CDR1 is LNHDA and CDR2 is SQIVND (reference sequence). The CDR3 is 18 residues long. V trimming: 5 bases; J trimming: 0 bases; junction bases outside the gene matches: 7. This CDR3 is CASSPRTSGSLAKNIQYF. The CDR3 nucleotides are TGTGCCAGTAGTCCCCGGACTAGCGGGAGCTTAGCCAAAAACATTCAGTACTTC.

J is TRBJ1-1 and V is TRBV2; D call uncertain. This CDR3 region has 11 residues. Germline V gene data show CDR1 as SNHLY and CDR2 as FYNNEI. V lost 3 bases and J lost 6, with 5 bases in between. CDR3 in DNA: TGTGCCAGCAGTGACAGATCTGAAGCTTTCTTT. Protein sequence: CASSDRSEAFF.

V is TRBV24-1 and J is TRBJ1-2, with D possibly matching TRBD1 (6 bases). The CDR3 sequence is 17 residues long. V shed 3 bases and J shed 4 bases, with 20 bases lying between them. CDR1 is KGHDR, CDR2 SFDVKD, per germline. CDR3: CATSDIWVGQPFYGYTF. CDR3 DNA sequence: TGTGCCACCAGTGATATTTGGGTAGGACAGCCTTTCTATGGCTACACCTTC.

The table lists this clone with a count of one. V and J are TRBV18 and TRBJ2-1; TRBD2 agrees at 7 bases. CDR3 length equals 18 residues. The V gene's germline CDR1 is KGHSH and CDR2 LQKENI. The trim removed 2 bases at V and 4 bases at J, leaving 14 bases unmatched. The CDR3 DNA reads TGTGCCAGCTCACCAGGAGGTTATCTAGCGGAGAATTACAATGAGCAGTTCTTC. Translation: CASSPGGYLAENYNEQFF.

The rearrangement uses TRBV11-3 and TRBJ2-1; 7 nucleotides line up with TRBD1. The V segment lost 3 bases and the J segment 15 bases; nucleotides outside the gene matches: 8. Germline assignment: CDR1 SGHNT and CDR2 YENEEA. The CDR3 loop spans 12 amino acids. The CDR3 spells CASSFDRETRFF. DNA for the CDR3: TGTGCCAGCAGCTTCGACAGGGAGACTCGGTTCTTC.

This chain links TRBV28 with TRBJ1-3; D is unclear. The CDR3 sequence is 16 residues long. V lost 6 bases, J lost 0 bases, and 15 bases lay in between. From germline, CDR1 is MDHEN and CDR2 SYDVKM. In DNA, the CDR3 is TGTGCCAGCAGCCCGGGAGGCGTACTCTCTGGAAACACCATATATTTT. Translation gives CASSPGGVLSGNTIYF.

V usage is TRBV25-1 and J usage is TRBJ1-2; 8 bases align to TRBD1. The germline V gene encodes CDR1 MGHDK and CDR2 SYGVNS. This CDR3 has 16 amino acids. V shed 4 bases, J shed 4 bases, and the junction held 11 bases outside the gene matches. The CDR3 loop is CASSAEHRGEGYGYTF. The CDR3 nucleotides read TGTGCCAGCAGTGCTGAGCACAGGGGGGAGGGCTATGGCTACACCTTC.

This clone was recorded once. CDR3 amino acids: CASSLSLQGSGYTF. CDR3 nucleotide sequence: TGTGCCAGCAGCTTATCGCTCCAGGGTTCTGGCTACACCTTC. The J gene is TRBJ1-2, the V gene TRBV11-2; D might be TRBD1 (5 bases). Germline CDR1 reads SGHAT; CDR2 reads FQNNGV. CDR3 length: 14 residues. V lost 2 bases and J 7 bases, leaving 14 bases between the germline ends.

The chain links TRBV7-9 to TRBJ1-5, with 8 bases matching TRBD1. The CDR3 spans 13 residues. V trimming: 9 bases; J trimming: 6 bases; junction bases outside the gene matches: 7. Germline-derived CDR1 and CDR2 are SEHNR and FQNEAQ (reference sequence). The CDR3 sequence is CASTGGGPQPQHF. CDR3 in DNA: TGTGCCAGTACAGGGGGAGGGCCTCAGCCCCAGCATTTT.

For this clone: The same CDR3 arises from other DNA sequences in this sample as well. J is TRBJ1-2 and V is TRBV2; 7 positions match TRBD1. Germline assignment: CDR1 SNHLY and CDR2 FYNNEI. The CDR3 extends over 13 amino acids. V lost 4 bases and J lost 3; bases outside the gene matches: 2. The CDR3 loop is CASSVGTDYGYTF. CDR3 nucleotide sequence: TGTGCCAGCAGTGTGGGGACAGACTATGGCTACACCTTC.

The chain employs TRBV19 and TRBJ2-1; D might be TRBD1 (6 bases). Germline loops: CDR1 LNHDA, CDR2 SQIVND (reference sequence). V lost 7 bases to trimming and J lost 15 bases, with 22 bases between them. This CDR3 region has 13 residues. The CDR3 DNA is TGTGCCAGTACCCAACAGGGATATGGCTCTGCGTTCTTC. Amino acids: CASTQQGYGSAFF.